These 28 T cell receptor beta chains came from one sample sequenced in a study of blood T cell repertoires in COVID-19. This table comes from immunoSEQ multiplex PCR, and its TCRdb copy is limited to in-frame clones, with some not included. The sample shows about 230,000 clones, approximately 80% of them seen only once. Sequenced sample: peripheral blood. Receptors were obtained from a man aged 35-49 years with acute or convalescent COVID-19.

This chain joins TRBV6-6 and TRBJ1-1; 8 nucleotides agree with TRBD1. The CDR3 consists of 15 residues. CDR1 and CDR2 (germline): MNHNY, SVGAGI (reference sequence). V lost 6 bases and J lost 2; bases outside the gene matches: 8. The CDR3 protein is CASSRSTGGNTEAFF. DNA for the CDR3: TGTGCCAGCAGCCGGTCTACAGGGGGTAACACTGAAGCTTTCTTT.

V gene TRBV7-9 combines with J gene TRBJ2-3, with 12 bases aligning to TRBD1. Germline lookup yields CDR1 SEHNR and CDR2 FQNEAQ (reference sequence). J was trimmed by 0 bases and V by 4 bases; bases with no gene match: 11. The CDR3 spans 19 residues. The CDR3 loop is CASSSLRDRGPHSTDTQYF. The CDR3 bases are TGTGCCAGCAGCTCCCTTCGGGACAGGGGGCCTCATAGCACAGATACGCAGTATTTT.

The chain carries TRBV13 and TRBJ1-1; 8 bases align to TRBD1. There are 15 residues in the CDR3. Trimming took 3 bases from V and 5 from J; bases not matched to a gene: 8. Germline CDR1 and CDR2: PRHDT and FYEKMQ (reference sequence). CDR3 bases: TGTGCCAGCAGCTTGGACAGGGTGAGAGGAACTGAAGCTTTCTTT. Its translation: CASSLDRVRGTEAFF.

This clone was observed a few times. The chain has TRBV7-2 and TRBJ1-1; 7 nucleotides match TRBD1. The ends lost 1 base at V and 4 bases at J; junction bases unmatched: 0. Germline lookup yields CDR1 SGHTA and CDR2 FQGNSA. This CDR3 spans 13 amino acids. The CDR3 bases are TGTGCCAGCAGCTTAGGGACAGGCACTGAAGCTTTCTTT. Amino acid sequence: CASSLGTGTEAFF.

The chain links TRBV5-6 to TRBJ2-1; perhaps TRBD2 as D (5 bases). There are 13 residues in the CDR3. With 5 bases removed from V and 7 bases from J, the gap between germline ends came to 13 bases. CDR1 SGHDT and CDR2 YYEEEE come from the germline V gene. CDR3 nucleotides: TGTGCCAGCAGGAAAAGGCGAGGGAATGAGCAGTTCTTC. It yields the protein CASRKRRGNEQFF.

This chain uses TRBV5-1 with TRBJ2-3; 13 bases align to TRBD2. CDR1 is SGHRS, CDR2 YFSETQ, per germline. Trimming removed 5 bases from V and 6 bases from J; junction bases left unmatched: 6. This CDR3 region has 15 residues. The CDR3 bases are TGCGCCAGCAGTTGGACTAGCGGGAGTAAGGATACGCAGTATTTT. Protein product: CASSWTSGSKDTQYF. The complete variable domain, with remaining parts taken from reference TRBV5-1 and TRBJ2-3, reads KAGVTQTPRYLIKTRGQQVTLSCSPISGHRSVSWYQQTPGQGLQFLFEYFSETQRNKGNFPGRFSGRQFSNSRSEMNVSTLELGDSALYLCASSWTSGSKDTQYFGPGTRLTVL.

DNA for the CDR3: TGCGCCAGCAGTACGGGCGGGTCTAACAATGAGCAGTTCTTC. It yields the protein CASSTGGSNNEQFF. The rearrangement links TRBV5-1 to TRBJ2-1; D perhaps matches TRBD2 (5 bases). CDR1 is SGHRS, CDR2 YFSETQ, per germline. V dropped 5 bases and J dropped 5 bases, with 14 bases sitting between them. CDR3 size: 14 residues.

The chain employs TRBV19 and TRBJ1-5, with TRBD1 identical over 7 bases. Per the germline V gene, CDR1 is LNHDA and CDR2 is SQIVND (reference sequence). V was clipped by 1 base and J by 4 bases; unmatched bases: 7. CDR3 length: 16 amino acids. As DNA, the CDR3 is TGTGCCAGTAGTATAGTGGCGGCAGGGGGGAATCAGCCCCAGCATTTT. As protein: CASSIVAAGGNQPQHF.

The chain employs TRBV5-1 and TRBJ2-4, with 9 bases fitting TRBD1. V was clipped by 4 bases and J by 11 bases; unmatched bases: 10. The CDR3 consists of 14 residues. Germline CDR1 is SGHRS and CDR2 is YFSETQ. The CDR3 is CASSPRTGVYLQYF. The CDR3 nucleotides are TGCGCCAGCAGCCCGCGGACAGGGGTTTACCTTCAGTACTTC.

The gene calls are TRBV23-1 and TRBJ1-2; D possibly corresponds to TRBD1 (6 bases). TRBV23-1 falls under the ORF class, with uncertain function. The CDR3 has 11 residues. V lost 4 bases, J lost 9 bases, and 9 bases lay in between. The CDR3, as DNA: TGCGCCAGCAGTCGTACAGGGCGCTACACCTTC. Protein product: CASSRTGRYTF.

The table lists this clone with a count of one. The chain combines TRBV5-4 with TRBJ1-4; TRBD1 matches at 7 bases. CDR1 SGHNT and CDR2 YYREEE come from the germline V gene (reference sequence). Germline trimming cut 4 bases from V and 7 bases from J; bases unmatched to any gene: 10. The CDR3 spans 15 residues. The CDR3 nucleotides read TGTGCCAGCAGCAGGGGGCCCCAAGTGGCTGAAAAACTGTTTTTT. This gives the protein CASSRGPQVAEKLFF. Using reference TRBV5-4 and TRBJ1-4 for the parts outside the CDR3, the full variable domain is ETGVTQSPTHLIKTRGQQVTLRCSSQSGHNTVSWYQQALGQGPQFIFQYYREEENGRGNFPPRFSGLQFPNYSSELNVNALELDDSALYLCASSRGPQVAEKLFFGSGTQLSVL.

CDR3 loop: CASSQDLVGGSAFF. CDR3 bases: TGTGCCAGCAGCCAAGATCTAGTAGGGGGCTCGGCTTTCTTT. This chain uses TRBV3-1 (or the pseudogene TRBV3-2) with TRBJ1-1; 7 bases agree with TRBD1. V gave up 0 bases and J gave up 11 bases; unmatched junction bases: 9. The V gene's germline CDR1 is LGHDT and CDR2 YNNKEL (reference sequence). The CDR3 runs 14 residues.

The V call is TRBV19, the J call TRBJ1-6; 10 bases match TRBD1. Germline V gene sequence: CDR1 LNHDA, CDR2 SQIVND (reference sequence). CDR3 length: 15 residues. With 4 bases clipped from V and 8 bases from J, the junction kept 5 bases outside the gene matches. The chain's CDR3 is CASSTTGGADSPLHF. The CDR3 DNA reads TGTGCCAGTAGTACGACAGGGGGCGCGGATTCACCCCTCCACTTT.

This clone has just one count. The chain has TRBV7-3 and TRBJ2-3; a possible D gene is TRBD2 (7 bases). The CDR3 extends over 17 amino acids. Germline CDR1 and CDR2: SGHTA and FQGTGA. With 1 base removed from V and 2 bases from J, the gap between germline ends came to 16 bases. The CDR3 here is CASSLRPTGRATDTQYF. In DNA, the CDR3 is TGTGCCAGCAGCTTAAGGCCCACAGGGAGGGCCACAGATACGCAGTATTTT.

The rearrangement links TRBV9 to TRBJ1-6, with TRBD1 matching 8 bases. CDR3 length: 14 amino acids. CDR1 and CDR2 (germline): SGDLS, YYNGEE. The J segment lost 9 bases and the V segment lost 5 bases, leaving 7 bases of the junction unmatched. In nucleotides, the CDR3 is TGTGCCAGCAGTGCGGACAGGGTGGGTTCACCCCTCCACTTT. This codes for CASSADRVGSPLHF.

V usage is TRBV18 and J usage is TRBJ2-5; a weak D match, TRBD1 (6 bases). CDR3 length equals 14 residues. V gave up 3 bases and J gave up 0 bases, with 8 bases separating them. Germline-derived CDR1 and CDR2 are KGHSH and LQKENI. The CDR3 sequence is CASSPGQNQETQYF. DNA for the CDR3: TGTGCCAGCTCACCGGGACAAAACCAAGAGACCCAGTACTTC.

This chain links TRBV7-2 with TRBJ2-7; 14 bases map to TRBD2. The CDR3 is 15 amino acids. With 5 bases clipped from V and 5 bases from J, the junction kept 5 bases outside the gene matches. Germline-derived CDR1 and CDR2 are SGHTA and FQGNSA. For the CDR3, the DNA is TGTGCCAGCAGCCCTCCGGGACTAGCGGGAGACGAGCAGTACTTC. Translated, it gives CASSPPGLAGDEQYF.

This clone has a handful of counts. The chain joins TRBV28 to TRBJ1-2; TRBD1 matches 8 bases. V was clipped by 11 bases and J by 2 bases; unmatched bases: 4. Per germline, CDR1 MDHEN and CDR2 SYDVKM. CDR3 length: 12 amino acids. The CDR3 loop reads CASQGANYGYTF. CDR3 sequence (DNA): TGTGCCTCCCAGGGGGCGAACTATGGCTACACCTTC.

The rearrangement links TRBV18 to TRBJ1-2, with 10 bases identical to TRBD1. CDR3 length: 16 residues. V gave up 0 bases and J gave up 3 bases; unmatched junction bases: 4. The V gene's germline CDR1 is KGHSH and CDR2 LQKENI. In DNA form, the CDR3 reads TGTGCCAGCTCACCACCCGGGACAGGGGATGACTATGGCTACACCTTC. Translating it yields CASSPPGTGDDYGYTF.

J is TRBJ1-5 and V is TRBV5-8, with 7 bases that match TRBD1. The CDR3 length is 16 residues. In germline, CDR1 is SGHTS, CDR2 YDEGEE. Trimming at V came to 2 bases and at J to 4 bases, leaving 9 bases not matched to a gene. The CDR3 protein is CASSLPPDRSNQPQHF. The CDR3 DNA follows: TGTGCCAGCAGCTTACCCCCGGACAGGTCGAATCAGCCCCAGCATTTT.

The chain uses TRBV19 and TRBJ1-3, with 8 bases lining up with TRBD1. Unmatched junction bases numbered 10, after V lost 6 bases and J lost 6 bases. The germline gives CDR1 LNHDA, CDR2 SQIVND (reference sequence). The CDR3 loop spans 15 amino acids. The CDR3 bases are TGTGCCAGTAGCCAATGGACAGGGTGGGAAAACACCATATATTTT. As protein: CASSQWTGWENTIYF.

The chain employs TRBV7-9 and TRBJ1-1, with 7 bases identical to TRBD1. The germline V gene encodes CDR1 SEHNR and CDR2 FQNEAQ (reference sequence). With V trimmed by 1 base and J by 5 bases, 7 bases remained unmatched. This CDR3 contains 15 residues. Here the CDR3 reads CASSLGAQGGTEAFF. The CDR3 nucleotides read TGTGCCAGCAGCTTAGGGGCCCAGGGGGGAACTGAAGCTTTCTTT.

The CDR3 protein is CASSPGQGRAKNIQYF. For the CDR3, the DNA is TGTGCCAGTAGTCCGGGACAGGGACGCGCCAAAAACATTCAGTACTTC. The chain uses TRBV19 and TRBJ2-4, with 9 bases lining up with TRBD1. There are 16 residues in the CDR3. Trimming at V came to 5 bases and at J to 1 base, leaving 6 bases not matched to a gene. In germline, CDR1 is LNHDA, CDR2 SQIVND (reference sequence).

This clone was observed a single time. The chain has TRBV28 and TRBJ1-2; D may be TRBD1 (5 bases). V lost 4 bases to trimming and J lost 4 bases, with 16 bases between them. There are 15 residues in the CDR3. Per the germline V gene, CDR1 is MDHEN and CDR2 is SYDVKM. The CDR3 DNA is TGTGCCAGCAGTTCCGCGGATCGGACATCCTATGGCTACACCTTC. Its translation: CASSSADRTSYGYTF.

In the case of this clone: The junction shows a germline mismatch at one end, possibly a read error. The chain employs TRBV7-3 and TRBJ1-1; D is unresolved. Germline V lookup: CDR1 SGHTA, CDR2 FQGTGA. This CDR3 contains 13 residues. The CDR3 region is CASSLTLDTEAFF. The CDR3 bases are TGTGCCAGCAGCCTAACCTTAGACACTGAAGCTTTCTTT.

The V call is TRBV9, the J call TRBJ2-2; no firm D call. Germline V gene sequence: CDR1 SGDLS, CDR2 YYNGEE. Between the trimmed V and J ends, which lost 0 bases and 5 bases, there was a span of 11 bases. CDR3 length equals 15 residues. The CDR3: CASSVDLTVTGELFF. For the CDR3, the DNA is TGTGCCAGCAGCGTAGACCTCACAGTTACCGGGGAGCTGTTTTTT.

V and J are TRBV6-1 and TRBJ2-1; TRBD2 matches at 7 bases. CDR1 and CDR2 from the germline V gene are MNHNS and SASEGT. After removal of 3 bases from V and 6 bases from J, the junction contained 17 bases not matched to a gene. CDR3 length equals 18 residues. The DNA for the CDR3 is TGTGCCAGCAGTGAGGGTATATCTCTGGTTGGGGAGGGCAATGAGCAGTTCTTC. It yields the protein CASSEGISLVGEGNEQFF.

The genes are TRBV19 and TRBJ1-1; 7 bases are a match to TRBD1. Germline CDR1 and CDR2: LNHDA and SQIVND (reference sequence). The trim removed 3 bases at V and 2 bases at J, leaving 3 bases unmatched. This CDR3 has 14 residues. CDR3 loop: CASSMWTGNTEAFF. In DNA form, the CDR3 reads TGTGCCAGTAGTATGTGGACAGGCAACACTGAAGCTTTCTTT.